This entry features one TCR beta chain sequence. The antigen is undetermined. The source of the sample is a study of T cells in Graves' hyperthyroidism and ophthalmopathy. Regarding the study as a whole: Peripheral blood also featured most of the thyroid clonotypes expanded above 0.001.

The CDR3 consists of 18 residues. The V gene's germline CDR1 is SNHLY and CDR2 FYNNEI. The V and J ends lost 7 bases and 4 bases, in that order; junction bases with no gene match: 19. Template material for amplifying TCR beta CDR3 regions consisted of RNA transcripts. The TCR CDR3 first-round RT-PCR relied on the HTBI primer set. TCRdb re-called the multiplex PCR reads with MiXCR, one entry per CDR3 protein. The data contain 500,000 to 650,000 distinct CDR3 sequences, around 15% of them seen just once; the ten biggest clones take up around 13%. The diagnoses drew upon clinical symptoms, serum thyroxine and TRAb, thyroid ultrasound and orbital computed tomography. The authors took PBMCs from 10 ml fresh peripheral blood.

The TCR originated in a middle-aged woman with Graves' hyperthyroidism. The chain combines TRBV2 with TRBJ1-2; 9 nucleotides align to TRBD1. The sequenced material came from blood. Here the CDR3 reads CASKASGTGTGRLYGYTF. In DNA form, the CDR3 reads TGTGCCAGCAAGGCCTCAGGAACCGGGACAGGGCGGCTCTATGGCTACACCTTC.